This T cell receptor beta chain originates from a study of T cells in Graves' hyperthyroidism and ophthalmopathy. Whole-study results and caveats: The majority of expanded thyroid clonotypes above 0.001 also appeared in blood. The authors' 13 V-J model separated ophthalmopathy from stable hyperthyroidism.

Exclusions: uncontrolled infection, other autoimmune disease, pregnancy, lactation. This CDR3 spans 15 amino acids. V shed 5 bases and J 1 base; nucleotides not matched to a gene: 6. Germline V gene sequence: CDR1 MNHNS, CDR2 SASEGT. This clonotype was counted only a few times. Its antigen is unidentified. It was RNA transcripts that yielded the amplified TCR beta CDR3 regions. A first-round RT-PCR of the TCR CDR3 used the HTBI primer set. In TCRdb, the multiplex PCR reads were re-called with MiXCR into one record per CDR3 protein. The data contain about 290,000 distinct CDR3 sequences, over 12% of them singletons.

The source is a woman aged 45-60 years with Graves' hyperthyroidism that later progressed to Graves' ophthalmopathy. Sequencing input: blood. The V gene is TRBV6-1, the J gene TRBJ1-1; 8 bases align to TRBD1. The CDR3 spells CASSSADRANTEAFF. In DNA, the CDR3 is TGTGCCAGCAGTTCTGCGGACAGGGCGAACACTGAAGCTTTCTTT.